The sequence of this T cell receptor (beta chain) was determined in a study of blood T cell repertoires in COVID-19. TCRdb's table, derived via immunoSEQ multiplex PCR, lists solely in-frame clones and lacks some. The repertoire holds roughly 260,000 clones, around 90% seen once, with roughly 2.2% in the top ten. The V end was cut by 2 bases, the J end by 0 bases, with 10 bases between. This CDR3 comprises 15 residues. Per germline, CDR1 SGHNT and CDR2 YENEEA. The TCR comes from a woman between 50 and 59 years old who had recovered from COVID-19. The sequencing sample was made of peripheral blood. This chain joins TRBV11-3 and TRBJ1-1; tentatively, D is TRBD1 (6 bases). CDR3 region: CASSLQGSLNTEAFF. DNA for the CDR3: TGTGCCAGCAGCTTACAGGGGTCCTTGAACACTGAAGCTTTCTTT.